This T cell receptor (beta chain) derives from a study of beta chain features in type 1 diabetes. General study findings and limits: Across all four CD4+ subsets, people with type 1 diabetes showed modestly shorter TCRB CDR3s.

Turning to this clone: Its antigen is unidentified.

The study reverse transcribed the entire isolated RNA, so it sequenced expressed TCRB transcripts. Sequencing used immunoSEQ multiplex PCR; TCRdb keeps in-frame clones, though not all of them. This table holds about 360,000 clones, 10% to 15% found once. This CDR3 contains 13 residues. Germline CDR1 reads MRHNA; CDR2 reads SNTAGT. V was clipped by 6 bases and J by 1 base, with 9 bases between them. This clonotype was sampled from a man aged 18 to 30 in good health. The sample was naive CD4+ T cells from blood. The chain couples TRBV6-4 to TRBJ1-1; a possible D gene is TRBD1 (6 bases). CDR3 DNA sequence: TGTGCCAGCAGACACAGGGAGAACACTGAAGCTTTCTTT. Its translation: CASRHRENTEAFF.